Shown below are 30 T cell receptor beta chains from a single sample sequenced in a study of blood T cell repertoires in COVID-19. Sequencing was performed with immunoSEQ multiplex PCR; in TCRdb, only in-frame clones are kept and a portion is missing. The data contain 190,000 or so clones, about 80% of them singletons. The sequenced sample was peripheral blood. These receptors came from a human donor with acute or convalescent COVID-19. The donor label of this sample is uncertain.

V usage is TRBV5-1 and J usage is TRBJ1-1; 7 bases fit TRBD1. J gave up 1 base and V 5 bases, and 2 bases lay outside the gene matches. The CDR3 loop spans 13 amino acids. CDR1 is SGHRS and CDR2 is YFSETQ in the germline V gene. CDR3 coding DNA: TGCGCCAGCAGAGGACAGGAGAACACTGAAGCTTTCTTT. It codes for CASRGQENTEAFF.

CDR3 region: CATSRDQRSTYEQYF. In DNA form, the CDR3 reads TGTGCCACCAGCAGAGATCAAAGGAGCACCTACGAGCAGTACTTC. The chain joins TRBV15 to TRBJ2-7, with no clear D. The CDR3 extends over 15 amino acids. CDR1 is LNHNV and CDR2 is YYDKDF in the germline V gene (reference sequence). V was shortened by 0 bases and J by 2 bases, with 11 bases between the two germline ends. The variable domain in full, with the rest retrieved from reference TRBV15 and TRBJ2-7, is DAMVIQNPRYQVTQFGKPVTLSCSQTLNHNVMYWYQQKSSQAPKLLFHYYDKDFNNEADTPDNFQSRRPNTSFCFLDIRSPGLGDTAMYLCATSRDQRSTYEQYFGPGTRLTVT.

The chain employs TRBV18 and TRBJ1-1; 7 bases fit TRBD1. The CDR3 runs to 14 residues. The junction had 4 bases not matched to a gene; V was cut back by 3 bases and J by 3 bases. Germline values: CDR1 KGHSH, CDR2 LQKENI. CDR3 coding DNA: TGTGCCAGCTCACCTTCCAGGGGGGACACTGAAGCTTTCTTT. Its protein product is CASSPSRGDTEAFF.

The chain joins TRBV24-1 to TRBJ2-1; D gene uncertain. Germline loops: CDR1 KGHDR, CDR2 SFDVKD. The V gene lost 4 bases and the J gene lost 0 bases, with 15 bases spanning the gap. The CDR3 runs to 17 residues. DNA of the CDR3: TGTGCCACCAGTGACCCGACTCAAGTGAGCTCCTACAATGAGCAGTTCTTC. It encodes CATSDPTQVSSYNEQFF.

This clone was counted a few times. The chain employs TRBV5-4 and TRBJ1-6; TRBD1 aligns across 7 bases. CDR3 length: 14 amino acids. Germline CDR1 SGHNT, CDR2 YYREEE (reference sequence). Trimming took 4 bases from V and 14 from J; bases not matched to a gene: 12. The CDR3 DNA follows: TGTGCCAGCAGCCAAGGACAGGAGCGTGAATCCCTCCACTTT. As protein: CASSQGQERESLHF.

The chain recombines TRBV18 with TRBJ2-2, with 9 bases matching TRBD2. V trimming: 3 bases; J trimming: 7 bases; junction bases outside the gene matches: 6. Germline V gene lookup returns CDR1 KGHSH and CDR2 LQKENI. The CDR3 runs 15 residues. CDR3 protein: CASSPAGGPFGELFF. The DNA for the CDR3 is TGTGCCAGCTCACCGGCGGGAGGGCCGTTCGGGGAGCTGTTTTTT.

The DNA for the CDR3 is TGCAGCGTAGAGGGACAGTTCAATGAGCAGTTCTTC. It is translated as CSVEGQFNEQFF. J is TRBJ2-1 and V is TRBV29-1; the match to TRBD1 covers 7 bases. After removal of 6 bases from V and 6 bases from J, the junction contained 5 bases not matched to a gene. Germline V lookup: CDR1 SQVTM, CDR2 ANQGSEA. This CDR3 is built from 12 residues.

This clone was seen a handful of times. The chain uses TRBV7-2 and TRBJ2-7; the D gene is possibly TRBD1 (6 bases). V dropped 3 bases and J dropped 3 bases, with 15 bases sitting between them. This CDR3 contains 15 residues. Germline V gene sequence: CDR1 SGHTA, CDR2 FQGNSA. CDR3 sequence reads: CASSFGSGQSYEQYF. CDR3 nucleotides: TGTGCCAGCAGCTTCGGATCGGGACAAAGCTACGAGCAGTACTTC.

J is TRBJ2-1 and V is TRBV29-1, with D possibly matching TRBD2 (5 bases). Germline-derived CDR1 and CDR2 are SQVTM and ANQGSEA. The CDR3 runs to 13 residues. The ends were cut back, 8 bases at V and 0 bases at J, with 11 bases in the middle. The CDR3 sequence: CSYGRGSYNEQFF. CDR3 nucleotide sequence: TGCAGCTACGGCCGGGGCTCCTACAATGAGCAGTTCTTC.

V gene TRBV5-6 combines with J gene TRBJ1-1; 9 nucleotides agree with TRBD1. Per germline, CDR1 SGHDT and CDR2 YYEEEE. There are 14 residues in the CDR3. The junction had 3 bases not matched to a gene; V was cut back by 5 bases and J by 1 base. In nucleotides, the CDR3 is TGTGCCAGCAGGGCGGGACAGGGGAACACTGAAGCTTTCTTT. Translation gives CASRAGQGNTEAFF.

The gene calls are TRBV19 and TRBJ2-5; 7 bases are a match to TRBD1. V shed 1 base and J 1 base; nucleotides not matched to a gene: 3. This CDR3 has 15 residues. Germline CDR1 LNHDA, CDR2 SQIVND (reference sequence). The CDR3 bases are TGTGCCAGTAGTATAGGAGGGGGCCCCCAAGAGACCCAGTACTTC. It encodes CASSIGGGPQETQYF.

The chain links TRBV5-1 to TRBJ2-3, with 7 positions matching TRBD1. The CDR3 runs to 16 residues. V lost 0 bases, J lost 6 bases, and 10 bases stayed unmatched. CDR1 is SGHRS and CDR2 is YFSETQ in the germline V gene. CDR3 sequence (DNA): TGCGCCAGCAGCTTGGGTGAATCGGGACAGAGGGATACGCAGTATTTT. Amino acid sequence: CASSLGESGQRDTQYF.

This sequence joins TRBV2 and TRBJ1-5; unclear D gene. Trimming shortened V by 6 bases and J by 6 bases, and 15 bases separated the two germline ends. CDR1 SNHLY and CDR2 FYNNEI come from the germline V gene. This CDR3 is built from 14 residues. CDR3 DNA sequence: TGTGCCAGCAGAGGCAGCGTATCGGGTCAGCCCCAGCATTTT. Residues: CASRGSVSGQPQHF. The entire variable domain, with the rest obtained from reference TRBV2 and TRBJ1-5, is as follows: EPEVTQTPSHQVTQMGQEVILRCVPISNHLYFYWYRQILGQKVEFLVSFYNNEISEKSEIFDDQFSVERPDGSNFTLKIRSTKLEDSAMYFCASRGSVSGQPQHFGDGTRLSIL.

The chain employs TRBV28 and TRBJ1-2; TRBD1 matches 10 bases. Germline CDR1 is MDHEN and CDR2 is SYDVKM. V gave up 6 bases and J gave up 1 base; unmatched junction bases: 11. The CDR3 totals 17 residues. The CDR3 loop reads CASRRRGTGVLNYGYTF. CDR3 nucleotides: TGTGCCAGCAGGCGCAGGGGGACAGGGGTCCTTAACTATGGCTACACCTTC.

This chain joins TRBV7-3 and TRBJ2-5; no clear D gene. Germline CDR1 and CDR2: SGHTA and FQGTGA. CDR3 length equals 13 residues. V was pared by 1 base and J by 2 bases, with 5 bases between. The CDR3 DNA sequence: TGTGCCAGCAGCTTAAACTTACAAGAGACCCAGTACTTC. Translated: CASSLNLQETQYF.

The chain recombines TRBV28 with TRBJ1-5, with 7 bases matching TRBD1. Germline V gene data show CDR1 as MDHEN and CDR2 as SYDVKM. Trimming at V came to 8 bases and at J to 3 bases, leaving 19 bases not matched to a gene. This CDR3 is built from 18 residues. CDR3 in DNA: TGTGCCAGCGTAATAGGGGGCTCGGGGACCGGATTCAATCAGCCCCAGCATTTT. Translation: CASVIGGSGTGFNQPQHF.

The rearrangement uses TRBV28 and TRBJ1-2, with 9 bases lining up with TRBD1. The length of the CDR3 is 13 residues. Germline V lookup: CDR1 MDHEN, CDR2 SYDVKM. J was trimmed by 8 bases and V by 10 bases; bases with no gene match: 11. CDR3 loop: CAIGTGSGYGYTF. The DNA for the CDR3 is TGTGCCATAGGGACAGGGTCTGGTTACGGCTACACCTTC.

The rearrangement links TRBV30 to TRBJ2-1, with TRBD2 identical over 8 bases. CDR3 length: 16 amino acids. Germline CDR1 reads GTSNPN; CDR2 reads SVGIG (reference sequence). Losses at the gene ends were 3 bases for V and 7 bases for J; bases not matched to a gene: 14. For the CDR3, the DNA is TGTGCCTGGAGCCTTAGCGGGGAGATTTCGTGGAATGAGCAGTTCTTC. The encoded protein is CAWSLSGEISWNEQFF.

This sequence joins TRBV19 and TRBJ1-5; tentative D call: TRBD1 (6 bases). Per the germline V gene, CDR1 is LNHDA and CDR2 is SQIVND (reference sequence). Trimming stripped 1 base from V and 1 base from J, with 20 bases between. CDR3 length: 19 amino acids. The CDR3 nucleotides are TGTGCCAGTAGTATAGCCCACCGGCAGGGGATGTCGAGCAATCAGCCCCAGCATTTT. Translation: CASSIAHRQGMSSNQPQHF. Full variable domain (rest looked up from reference TRBV19 and TRBJ1-5): DGGITQSPKYLFRKEGQNVTLSCEQNLNHDAMYWYRQDPGQGLRLIYYSQIVNDFQKGDIAEGYSVSREKKESFPLTVTSAQKNPTAFYLCASSIAHRQGMSSNQPQHFGDGTRLSIL.

This chain's CDR3 is CASSVLGQGHQPQHF. The CDR3 nucleotides are TGTGCCAGCAGCGTACTGGGACAGGGGCATCAGCCCCAGCATTTT. The chain uses TRBV9 and TRBJ1-5; TRBD1 aligns across 10 bases. CDR3 length: 15 amino acids. The V and J ends lost 1 base and 5 bases, in that order; junction bases with no gene match: 3. The germline V gene encodes CDR1 SGDLS and CDR2 YYNGEE.

This clone occurred a few times. The rearrangement joins TRBV21-1 to TRBJ2-5; the table's D call, TRBD2, was not checked against the DNA. TRBV21-1 is annotated as a pseudogene. This CDR3 is built from 15 residues. CDR3 nucleotides: TGTGCCAGCAGCAATGGACTAGCGGCCTTTGGGACCCAGTACTTC. Its translation: CASSNGLAAFGTQYF.

The gene calls are TRBV5-1 and TRBJ1-5; D might be TRBD1 (5 bases). The CDR3 spans 14 residues. Looked up from germline, CDR1 is SGHRS and CDR2 is YFSETQ. V lost 2 bases to trimming and J lost 6 bases, with 12 bases between them. The CDR3 DNA follows: TGCGCCAGCAGCTTATGCAGGGCGGCTCAGCCCCAGCATTTT. It yields the protein CASSLCRAAQPQHF.

This sequence joins TRBV24-1 and TRBJ1-1, with 9 nucleotides matching TRBD1. The trim removed 4 bases at V and 11 bases at J, leaving 10 bases unmatched. The CDR3 consists of 14 residues. Germline V CDR1 and CDR2: KGHDR, SFDVKD. CDR3 sequence (DNA): TGTGCCACCAGTGAGACCGGGACAGGGATCGGGGCTTTCTTT. Translating gives CATSETGTGIGAFF.

The V gene is TRBV4-2, the J gene TRBJ1-3; D possibly corresponds to TRBD1 (5 bases). The CDR3 is made up of 14 amino acids. Germline assignment: CDR1 LGHNA and CDR2 YNFKEQ. V shed 0 bases and J shed 7 bases, with 10 bases lying between them. CDR3: CASSQDLGANTIYF. The CDR3 coding sequence is TGTGCCAGCAGCCAAGATCTAGGGGCGAACACCATATATTTT.

The chain recombines TRBV5-4 with TRBJ1-4, with 9 bases lining up with TRBD1. Germline V gene data show CDR1 as SGHNT and CDR2 as YYREEE (reference sequence). Trimming removed 4 bases from V and 0 bases from J; junction bases left unmatched: 4. The CDR3 is made up of 16 amino acids. The CDR3 DNA follows: TGTGCCAGCAGCCGGACAGGGGCCACAACTAATGAAAAACTGTTTTTT. Residues: CASSRTGATTNEKLFF.

A single count supports this clone. The rearrangement joins TRBV6-6 to TRBJ2-7; D uncertain. V was shortened by 8 bases and J by 1 base, with 6 bases between the two germline ends. Germline loops: CDR1 MNHNY, CDR2 SVGAGI (reference sequence). The CDR3 has 11 amino acids. CDR3 sequence reads: CASGRSYEQYF. In DNA, the CDR3 is TGTGCCAGCGGCAGATCCTACGAGCAGTACTTC.

The rearrangement links TRBV29-1 to TRBJ2-2; 8 bases agree with TRBD2. In germline, CDR1 is SQVTM, CDR2 ANQGSEA. Losses at the gene ends were 3 bases for V and 2 bases for J; bases not matched to a gene: 2. The CDR3 is made up of 14 amino acids. CDR3 coding DNA: TGCAGCGTTGAGAGCGGGAGTAACACCGGGGAGCTGTTTTTT. Translation gives CSVESGSNTGELFF.

This chain uses TRBV27 with TRBJ2-7, with 8 positions matching TRBD2. Germline trimming cut 5 bases from V and 2 bases from J; bases unmatched to any gene: 5. The CDR3 is 14 residues long. Germline loops: CDR1 MNHEY, CDR2 SMNVEV (reference sequence). The CDR3 DNA sequence: TGTGCCAGCAGTCGTAGCGGGACTACCTACGAGCAGTACTTC. Encoded protein: CASSRSGTTYEQYF.

The chain recombines TRBV2 with TRBJ1-1, with D perhaps TRBD1 (6 bases). CDR1 SNHLY and CDR2 FYNNEI come from the germline V gene. V was trimmed by 6 bases and J by 0 bases, leaving 11 bases between them. The CDR3 is 14 amino acids. CDR3 nucleotides: TGTGCCAGCAGGGCGGACAGCATGAACACTGAAGCTTTCTTT. It yields the protein CASRADSMNTEAFF.

The chain recombines TRBV12-3 or TRBV12-4 with TRBJ1-4; D remains ambiguous. Trimming stripped 5 bases from V and 7 bases from J, with 11 bases between. This CDR3 is 13 amino acids long. This CDR3 reads CASSAAEGEKLFF. The CDR3 region has the DNA TGTGCCAGCAGTGCCGCCGAGGGTGAAAAACTGTTTTTT.